This T cell receptor (beta chain) derives from a study of T cell responses to AZD1222 COVID-19 vaccine. As to this clone: The target antigen is unknown.

V shed 0 bases and J shed 4 bases, with 21 bases lying between them. The germline CDR1 and CDR2 sequences are LNHNV and YYDKDF (reference sequence). The CDR3 is 18 amino acids. This table comes from immunoSEQ multiplex PCR, and its TCRdb copy is limited to in-frame clones, with some not included. The table includes over 100,000 clones, around 90% detected once. Broader study findings: Spike-specific TCR breadth and depth grew following two AZD1222 doses.

The material sequenced was peripheral blood, taken 28 days after the second AZD1222 dose. This chain joins TRBV15 and TRBJ1-1; D perhaps matches TRBD1 (5 bases). The sequence derives from an adult who received the AZD1222 COVID-19 vaccine. The CDR3 region is CATSRDFGGAALSTEAFF. The DNA for the CDR3 is TGTGCCACCAGCAGAGATTTCGGAGGGGCAGCCCTAAGCACTGAAGCTTTCTTT.